This T cell receptor beta chain was identified during a study of beta chain features in type 1 diabetes. Whole-study results and caveats: In every one of the four CD4+ subsets, TCRB CDR3s were moderately but significantly shorter in Type 1 diabetes patients. A PCR bias possibly favoring shorter templates would apply equally to patients and controls.

This clone was seen a few times. Its target is unknown. All of the isolated RNA was reverse transcribed, so expressed TCRB transcripts were sequenced. Libraries were prepared by immunoSEQ multiplex PCR; TCRdb keeps only in-frame clonotypes and omits some of them. The sample yields 300,000 or so clones, 13% to 15% seen once. The authors took one heparinised blood draw, averaging about 116 mL, from each donor. The CDR3 length is 12 residues. Trimming shortened V by 7 bases and J by 2 bases, and 8 bases separated the two germline ends. CDR1 and CDR2 (germline): MGHDK, SYGVNS. The specimen was naive CD4+ T cells from blood. V is TRBV25-1 and J is TRBJ2-5, with a tentative D call TRBD1 (6 bases). The receptor was isolated from a man aged 30-40 years with type 1 diabetes. In DNA form, the CDR3 reads TGTGCCAGCATGGACAGACAAGAGACCCAGTACTTC. Protein sequence: CASMDRQETQYF.